This T cell receptor beta chain was recorded in a study of beta chain features in type 1 diabetes. Study-level background: On cell yields, gender and age, patients and healthy donors were similar.

The authors reverse transcribed all of the isolated RNA, so sequencing captured expressed TCRB transcripts. The protocol was immunoSEQ multiplex PCR, while the TCRdb copy is restricted to in-frame clones and leaves out a portion. The data hold 10,000 to 15,000 clones, with about 42% observed a single time. The V and J ends lost 1 base and 2 bases respectively, with 5 bases between them. The CDR3 covers 13 residues. The germline gives CDR1 SGHVS, CDR2 FNYEAQ. This sequence joins TRBV7-6 and TRBJ1-2, with unresolved D. The sample comprised stem cell memory CD4+ T cells from blood. This TCR was recovered from a man aged 18-30 years in good health. The CDR3 coding sequence is TGTGCCAGCAGCTTAGAAGCAAACTATGGCTACACCTTC. This translates into CASSLEANYGYTF.